The present entry profiles one T cell receptor beta chain with its context. Its antigen is still unknown. Next came a second PCR, run for 7 to 11 cycles, which used a sample-barcoded 5' primer along with a J-beta primer mix. TCRdb used MiXCR to reprocess the 5' RACE reads, holding one entry per CDR3 protein. Of roughly 860,000 distinct CDR3 sequences in the sample, around 62% were seen once. CDR1 is LNHDA and CDR2 is SQIVND in the germline V gene (reference sequence). V lost 1 base to trimming and J lost 0 bases, with 10 bases between them. This CDR3 region has 17 residues. This sample is part of a study of blood T cells in healthy people across ages. Background on the study: Roughly one uniquely barcoded beta molecule per two T cells was captured. The study's findings and limits: Donors of long life had a larger count of naive CD4+ cells and greater diversity than aged donors.

Input material: blood. This TCR was recovered from a man aged 25 to 40 in good health. V is TRBV19 and J is TRBJ2-6; D is undetermined. The CDR3 nucleotides are TGTGCCAGTAGTATAGGGGGAAGCGTCTCTGGGGCCAACGTCCTGACTTTC. Its translation is CASSIGGSVSGANVLTF.